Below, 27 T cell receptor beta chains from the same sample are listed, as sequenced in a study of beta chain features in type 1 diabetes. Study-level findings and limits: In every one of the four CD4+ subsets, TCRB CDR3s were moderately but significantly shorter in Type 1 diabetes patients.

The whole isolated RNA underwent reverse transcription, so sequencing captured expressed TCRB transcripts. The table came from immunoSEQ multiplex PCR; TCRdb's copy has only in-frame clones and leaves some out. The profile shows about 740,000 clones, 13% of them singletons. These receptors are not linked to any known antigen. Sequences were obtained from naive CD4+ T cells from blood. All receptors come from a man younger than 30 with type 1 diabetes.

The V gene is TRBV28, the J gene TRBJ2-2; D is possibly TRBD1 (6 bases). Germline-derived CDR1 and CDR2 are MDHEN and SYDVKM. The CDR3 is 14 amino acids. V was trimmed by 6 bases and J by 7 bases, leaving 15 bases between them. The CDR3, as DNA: TGTGCCAGCAGCCCCACAGGGTTGAGCGGGGAGCTGTTTTTT. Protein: CASSPTGLSGELFF.

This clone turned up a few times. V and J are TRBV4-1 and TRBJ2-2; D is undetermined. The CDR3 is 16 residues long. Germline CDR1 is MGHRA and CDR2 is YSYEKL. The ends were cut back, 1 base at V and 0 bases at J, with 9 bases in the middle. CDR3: CASSQGAGANTGELFF. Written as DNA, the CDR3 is TGCGCCAGCAGCCAAGGGGCAGGAGCGAACACCGGGGAGCTGTTTTTT.

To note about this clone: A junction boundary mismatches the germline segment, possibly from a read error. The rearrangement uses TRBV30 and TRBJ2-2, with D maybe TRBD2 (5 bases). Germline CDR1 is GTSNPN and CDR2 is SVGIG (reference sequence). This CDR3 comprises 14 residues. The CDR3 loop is CAWSVQAATGKLFF. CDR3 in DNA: TGTGCCTGGAGTGTACAAGCTGCTACCGGGAAGCTGTTTTTT.

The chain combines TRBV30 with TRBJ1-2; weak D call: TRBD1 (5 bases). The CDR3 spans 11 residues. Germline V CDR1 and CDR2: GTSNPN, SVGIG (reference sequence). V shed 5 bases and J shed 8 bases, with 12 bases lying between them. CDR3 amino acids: CAWSGTGGYTF. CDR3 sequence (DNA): TGTGCCTGGTCCGGGACGGGGGGCTACACCTTC.

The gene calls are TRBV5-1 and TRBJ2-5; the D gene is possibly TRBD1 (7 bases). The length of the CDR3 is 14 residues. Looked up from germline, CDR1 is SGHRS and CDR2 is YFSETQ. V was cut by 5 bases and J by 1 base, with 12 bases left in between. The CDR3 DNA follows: TGCGCCAGCAGGGCGGGACAGATCCAAGAGACCCAGTACTTC. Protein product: CASRAGQIQETQYF.

The CDR3 spells CASSQEPYEQYF. Here the CDR3 DNA reads TGTGCCAGCAGCCAAGAGCCCTACGAGCAGTACTTC. The chain is built from TRBV28 and TRBJ2-7; D gene unclear. Germline-derived CDR1 and CDR2 are MDHEN and SYDVKM. The CDR3 has 12 residues. V was trimmed by 6 bases and J by 2 bases, leaving 8 bases between them.

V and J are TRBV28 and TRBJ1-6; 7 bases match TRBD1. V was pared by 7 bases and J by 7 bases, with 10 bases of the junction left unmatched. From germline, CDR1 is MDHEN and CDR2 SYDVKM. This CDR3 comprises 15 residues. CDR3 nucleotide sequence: TGTGCCAGCACCAAGGGGGACAGACTAAATTCACCCCTCCACTTT. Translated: CASTKGDRLNSPLHF.

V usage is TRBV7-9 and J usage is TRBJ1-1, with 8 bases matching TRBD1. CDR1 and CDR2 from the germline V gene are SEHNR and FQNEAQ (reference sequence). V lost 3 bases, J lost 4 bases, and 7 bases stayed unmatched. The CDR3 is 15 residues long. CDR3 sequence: CASSLPGGVSTEAFF. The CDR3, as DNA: TGTGCCAGCAGCTTGCCAGGGGGCGTAAGCACTGAAGCTTTCTTT.

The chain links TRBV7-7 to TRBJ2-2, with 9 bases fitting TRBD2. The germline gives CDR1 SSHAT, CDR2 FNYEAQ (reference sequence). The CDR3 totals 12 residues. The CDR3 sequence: CASGGNTGELFF. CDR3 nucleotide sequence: TGTGCTAGCGGGGGGAACACCGGGGAGCTGTTTTTT.

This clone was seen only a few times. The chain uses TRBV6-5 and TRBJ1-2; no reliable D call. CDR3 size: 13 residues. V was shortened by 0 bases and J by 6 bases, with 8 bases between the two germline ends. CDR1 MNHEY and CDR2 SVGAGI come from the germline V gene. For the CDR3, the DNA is TGTGCCAGCAGTTACTCGAGTCAAGATGGCTACACCTTC. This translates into CASSYSSQDGYTF.

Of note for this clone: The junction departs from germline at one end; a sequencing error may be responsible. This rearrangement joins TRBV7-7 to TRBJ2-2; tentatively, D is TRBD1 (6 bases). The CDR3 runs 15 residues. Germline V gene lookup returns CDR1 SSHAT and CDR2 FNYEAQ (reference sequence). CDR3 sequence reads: CASSLRGISGGELFF. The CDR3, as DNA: TGTGCTAGCAGCCTCAGGGGTATCTCGGGCGGGGAGCTGTTTTTT.

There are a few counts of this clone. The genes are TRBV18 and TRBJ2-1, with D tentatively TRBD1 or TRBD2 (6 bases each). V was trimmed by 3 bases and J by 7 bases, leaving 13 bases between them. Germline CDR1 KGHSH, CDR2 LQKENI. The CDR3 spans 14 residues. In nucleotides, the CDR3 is TGTGCCAGCTCACCCCCGGGGGCTAAAAATGAGCAGTTCTTC. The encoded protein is CASSPPGAKNEQFF.

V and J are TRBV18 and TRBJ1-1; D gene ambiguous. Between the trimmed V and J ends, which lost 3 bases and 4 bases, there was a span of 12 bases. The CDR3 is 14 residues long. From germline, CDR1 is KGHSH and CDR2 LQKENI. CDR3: CASSPSFQSTEAFF. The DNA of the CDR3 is TGTGCCAGCTCACCTTCCTTCCAGAGCACTGAAGCTTTCTTT.

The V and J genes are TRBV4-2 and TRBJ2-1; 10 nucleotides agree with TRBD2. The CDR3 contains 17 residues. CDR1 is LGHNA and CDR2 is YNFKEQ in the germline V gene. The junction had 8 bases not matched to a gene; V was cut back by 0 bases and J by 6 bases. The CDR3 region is CASSQDWTSGTFNEQFF. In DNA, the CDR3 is TGTGCCAGCAGCCAAGACTGGACTAGCGGAACCTTCAATGAGCAGTTCTTC.

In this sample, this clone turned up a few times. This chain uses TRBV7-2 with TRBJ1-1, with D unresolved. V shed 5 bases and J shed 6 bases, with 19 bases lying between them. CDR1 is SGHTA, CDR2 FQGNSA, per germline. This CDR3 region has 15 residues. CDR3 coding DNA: TGTGCCAGCAGCCCCCAGGAGGGAGGAAAGGCTGAAGCTTTCTTT. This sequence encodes CASSPQEGGKAEAFF.

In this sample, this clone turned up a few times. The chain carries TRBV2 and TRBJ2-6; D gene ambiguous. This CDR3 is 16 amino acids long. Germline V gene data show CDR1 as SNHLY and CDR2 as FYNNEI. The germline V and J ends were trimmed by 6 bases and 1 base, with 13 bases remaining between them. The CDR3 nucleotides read TGTGCCAGCAGGGTCAGTTCTCCATCTGGGGCCAACGTCCTGACTTTC. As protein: CASRVSSPSGANVLTF.

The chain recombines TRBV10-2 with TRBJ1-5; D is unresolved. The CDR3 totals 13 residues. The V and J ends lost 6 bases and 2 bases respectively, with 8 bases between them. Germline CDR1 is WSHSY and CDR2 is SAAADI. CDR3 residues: CASRHLGNQPQHF. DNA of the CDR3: TGCGCCAGCAGGCATCTGGGCAATCAGCCCCAGCATTTT.

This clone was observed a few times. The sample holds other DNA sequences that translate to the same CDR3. CDR3 in amino acids: CASSPPGQLNTEAFF. The CDR3 coding sequence is TGTGCCAGCTCACCACCGGGACAGCTGAACACTGAAGCTTTCTTT. The V gene is TRBV18, the J gene TRBJ1-1; TRBD1 aligns across 7 bases. The V gene end was trimmed by 0 bases and the J gene end by 0 bases; junction bases not matched to a gene: 1. Per the germline V gene, CDR1 is KGHSH and CDR2 is LQKENI. This CDR3 has 15 amino acids.

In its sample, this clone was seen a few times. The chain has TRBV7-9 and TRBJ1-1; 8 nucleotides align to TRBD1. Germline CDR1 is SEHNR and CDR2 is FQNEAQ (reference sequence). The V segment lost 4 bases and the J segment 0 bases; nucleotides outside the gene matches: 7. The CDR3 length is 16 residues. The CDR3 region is CASSSSGTGMNTEAFF. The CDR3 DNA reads TGTGCCAGCAGCTCCTCCGGGACAGGCATGAACACTGAAGCTTTCTTT.

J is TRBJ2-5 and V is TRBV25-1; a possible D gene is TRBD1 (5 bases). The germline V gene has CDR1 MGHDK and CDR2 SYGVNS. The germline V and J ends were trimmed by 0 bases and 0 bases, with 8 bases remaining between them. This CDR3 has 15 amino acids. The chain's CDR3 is CASSEYRGDQETQYF. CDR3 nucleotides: TGTGCCAGCAGTGAATATAGGGGTGACCAAGAGACCCAGTACTTC.

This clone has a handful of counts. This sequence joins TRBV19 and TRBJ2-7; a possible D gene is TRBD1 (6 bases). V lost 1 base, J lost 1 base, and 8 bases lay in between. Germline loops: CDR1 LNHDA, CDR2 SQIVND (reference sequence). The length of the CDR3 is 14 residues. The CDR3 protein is CASSIVGHSYEQYF. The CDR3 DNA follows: TGTGCCAGTAGTATAGTGGGACATTCCTACGAGCAGTACTTC.

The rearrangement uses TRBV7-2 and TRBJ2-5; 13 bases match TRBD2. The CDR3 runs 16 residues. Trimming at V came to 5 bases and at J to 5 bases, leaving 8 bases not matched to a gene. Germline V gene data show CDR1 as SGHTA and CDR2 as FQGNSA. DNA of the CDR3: TGTGCCAGCAGCCCGCCGGGACTAGCGGGAATGGAGACCCAGTACTTC. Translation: CASSPPGLAGMETQYF.

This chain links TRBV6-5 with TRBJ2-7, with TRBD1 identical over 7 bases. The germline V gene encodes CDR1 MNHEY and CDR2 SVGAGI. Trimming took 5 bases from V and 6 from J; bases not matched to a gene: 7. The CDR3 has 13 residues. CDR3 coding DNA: TGTGCCAGCAGTGGGGACAGCAGGGTCGAGCAGTACTTC. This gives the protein CASSGDSRVEQYF.

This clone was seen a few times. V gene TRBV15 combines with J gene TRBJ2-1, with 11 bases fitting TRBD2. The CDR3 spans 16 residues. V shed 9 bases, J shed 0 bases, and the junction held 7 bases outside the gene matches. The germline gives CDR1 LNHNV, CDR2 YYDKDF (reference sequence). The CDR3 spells CATGLAAHSSYNEQFF. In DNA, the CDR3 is TGTGCCACGGGACTAGCGGCACACAGCTCCTACAATGAGCAGTTCTTC.

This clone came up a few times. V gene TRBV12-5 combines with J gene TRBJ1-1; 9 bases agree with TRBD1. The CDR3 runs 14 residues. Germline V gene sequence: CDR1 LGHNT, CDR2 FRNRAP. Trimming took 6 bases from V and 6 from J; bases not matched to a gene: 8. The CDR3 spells CASGPTGGRAEAFF. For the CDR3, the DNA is TGTGCTAGTGGCCCTACAGGGGGCCGCGCTGAAGCTTTCTTT. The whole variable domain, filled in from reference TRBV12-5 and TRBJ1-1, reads DARVTQTPRHKVTEMGQEVTMRCQPILGHNTVFWYRQTMMQGLELLAYFRNRAPLDDSGMPKDRFSAEMPDATLATLKIQPSEPRDSAVYFCASGPTGGRAEAFFGQGTRLTVV.

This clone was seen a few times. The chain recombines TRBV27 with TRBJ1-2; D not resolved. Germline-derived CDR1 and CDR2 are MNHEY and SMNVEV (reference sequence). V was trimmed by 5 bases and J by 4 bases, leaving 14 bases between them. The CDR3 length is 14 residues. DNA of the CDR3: TGTGCCAGCAGTACCCTTCGGGAAGGCTATGGCTACACCTTC. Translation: CASSTLREGYGYTF.

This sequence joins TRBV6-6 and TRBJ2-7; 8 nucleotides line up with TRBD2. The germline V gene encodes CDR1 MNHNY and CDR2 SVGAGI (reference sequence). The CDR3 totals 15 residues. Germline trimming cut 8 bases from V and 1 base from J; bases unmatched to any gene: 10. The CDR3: CASPPDSGASYEQYF. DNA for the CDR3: TGTGCCAGCCCCCCCGATAGCGGGGCGTCCTACGAGCAGTACTTC.